Each of the 17 T cell receptor beta chains below was sequenced from the same sample in a study of blood T cell repertoires in COVID-19. Generated by immunoSEQ multiplex PCR, the TCRdb table keeps only in-frame clones and is missing some. The table records over 300,000 clones, around 90% of them present only once. The source material was peripheral blood. The receptors were gathered from a young man with active or convalescent COVID-19.

The rearrangement links TRBV11-2 to TRBJ1-2, with 9 bases identical to TRBD1. Germline V gene data show CDR1 as SGHAT and CDR2 as FQNNGV. CDR3 size: 15 residues. V lost 5 bases to trimming and J lost 2 bases; unmatched junction nucleotides: 6. DNA for the CDR3: TGTGCCAGCAGCGTAGGACAGGGGTTAAACTATGGCTACACCTTC. Its protein is CASSVGQGLNYGYTF.

This chain links TRBV28 with TRBJ2-3; 10 bases are a match to TRBD2. This CDR3 spans 18 amino acids. Unmatched junction bases numbered 11, after V lost 3 bases and J lost 2 bases. Per the germline V gene, CDR1 is MDHEN and CDR2 is SYDVKM. CDR3 bases: TGTGCCAGCAGTTTTTTAACTAGCGGGGCCCCTTTCACAGATACGCAGTATTTT. Amino acid sequence: CASSFLTSGAPFTDTQYF.

J is TRBJ1-2 and V is TRBV30, with no clear D. Deletions cut 3 bases from V and 6 bases from J, with 14 bases between. The germline V gene has CDR1 GTSNPN and CDR2 SVGIG (reference sequence). This CDR3 spans 13 amino acids. The CDR3 DNA sequence: TGTGCCTGGAGCCGTGGGTGGGGAGATGGCTACACCTTC. Its translation: CAWSRGWGDGYTF.

This rearrangement joins TRBV18 to TRBJ1-1; possibly TRBD1 for D (5 bases). The germline V gene encodes CDR1 KGHSH and CDR2 LQKENI. Trimming shortened V by 2 bases and J by 2 bases, and 21 bases separated the two germline ends. CDR3 length: 18 residues. The CDR3 region has the DNA TGTGCCAGCTCACCAATCTCGTCAGGGAAGGGGCTTAACACTGAAGCTTTCTTT. It yields the protein CASSPISSGKGLNTEAFF.

This chain joins TRBV7-8 and TRBJ1-2; TRBD1 matches 8 bases. This CDR3 region has 15 residues. Unmatched junction bases numbered 12, after V lost 5 bases and J lost 7 bases. Per germline, CDR1 SGHVS and CDR2 FQNEAQ. The CDR3 bases are TGTGCCAGCAGCATCTCTCAGGGGGCACCGGGTGGCTACACCTTC. It encodes CASSISQGAPGGYTF.

This chain joins TRBV29-1 and TRBJ2-1, with TRBD2 matching over 8 bases. There are 14 residues in the CDR3. CDR1 and CDR2 (germline): SQVTM, ANQGSEA. The J segment lost 5 bases and the V segment lost 7 bases, leaving 10 bases of the junction unmatched. CDR3 DNA: TGCAGCGCCGAGGGTCTAGCGGGCAACAATGAGCAGTTCTTC. Translated, it gives CSAEGLAGNNEQFF.

The chain employs TRBV27 and TRBJ2-7; D ambiguous. CDR3 size: 12 residues. V shed 8 bases and J shed 3 bases, with 11 bases lying between them. Germline V gene lookup returns CDR1 MNHEY and CDR2 SMNVEV (reference sequence). As DNA, the CDR3 is TGTGCCAGCGCGCCATCGGGCTACGAGCAGTACTTC. Encoded protein: CASAPSGYEQYF.

The V call is TRBV7-9, the J call TRBJ2-7; 9 nucleotides match TRBD1. V trimming: 4 bases; J trimming: 5 bases; junction bases outside the gene matches: 21. Germline CDR1 is SEHNR and CDR2 is FQNEAQ (reference sequence). This CDR3 has 19 residues. The CDR3 nucleotides are TGTGCCAGCAGCTCGATCCAGTTCCGGGACAGGGATAGGGTTAACGAGCAGTACTTC. As protein: CASSSIQFRDRDRVNEQYF.

This clone was detected a few times. The chain employs TRBV6-5 and TRBJ2-4; perhaps TRBD2 as D (7 bases). The CDR3 sequence is 16 residues long. V lost 4 bases and J lost 1, with 14 bases in between. The germline V gene encodes CDR1 MNHEY and CDR2 SVGAGI. The DNA for the CDR3 is TGTGCCAGCAGTTCTCCGGGGGGCTGGGCCAAAAACATTCAGTACTTC. It translates to CASSSPGGWAKNIQYF.

The V and J genes are TRBV28 and TRBJ1-3; D gene ambiguous. CDR3 length: 18 residues. Germline-derived CDR1 and CDR2 are MDHEN and SYDVKM. Between the trimmed V and J ends, which lost 4 bases and 4 bases, there was a span of 23 bases. CDR3 sequence reads: CASSSTDRKGGFGNTIYF. In DNA form, the CDR3 reads TGTGCCAGCAGTTCCACCGATAGAAAGGGAGGTTTCGGAAACACCATATATTTT.

V usage is TRBV4-2 and J usage is TRBJ1-5, with 10 bases identical to TRBD1. Germline V lookup: CDR1 LGHNA, CDR2 YNFKEQ. This CDR3 comprises 14 residues. Losses at the gene ends were 4 bases for V and 6 bases for J; bases not matched to a gene: 3. The CDR3 here is CASSLRQGAQPQHF. The CDR3 coding sequence is TGTGCCAGCAGCCTGAGACAGGGGGCTCAGCCCCAGCATTTT.

This rearrangement joins TRBV6-5 to TRBJ2-7; possible D gene TRBD1, 6 bases. This CDR3 spans 15 amino acids. Per the germline V gene, CDR1 is MNHEY and CDR2 is SVGAGI. V shed 5 bases and J shed 3 bases, with 17 bases lying between them. The CDR3 reads CASSPIRDTGYEQYF. CDR3 sequence (DNA): TGTGCCAGCAGTCCTATCCGGGACACGGGCTACGAGCAGTACTTC.

The rearrangement uses TRBV3-1 (or the pseudogene TRBV3-2) and TRBJ1-3; 8 positions match TRBD1. CDR1 and CDR2 from the germline V gene are LGHDT and YNNKEL (reference sequence). The V segment lost 4 bases and the J segment 14 bases; nucleotides outside the gene matches: 13. This CDR3 spans 14 amino acids. The CDR3 reads CASSPGTGGRGVYF. CDR3 DNA sequence: TGTGCCAGCAGCCCCGGGACAGGCGGCCGTGGGGTATATTTT.

The genes are TRBV6-5 and TRBJ2-5; no clear D gene. This CDR3 has 11 residues. CDR1 and CDR2 from the germline V gene are MNHEY and SVGAGI. Trimming stripped 5 bases from V and 2 bases from J, with 3 bases between. In nucleotides, the CDR3 is TGTGCCAGCAGTCCTCAAGAGACCCAGTACTTC. Protein: CASSPQETQYF.

The chain uses TRBV27 and TRBJ2-2, with 8 nucleotides matching TRBD1. The CDR3 is made up of 13 amino acids. Germline V CDR1 and CDR2: MNHEY, SMNVEV (reference sequence). The V segment lost 7 bases and the J segment 5 bases; nucleotides outside the gene matches: 3. CDR3 nucleotides: TGTGCCAGCAAAAGACAGGGGACCGGGGAGCTGTTTTTT. Translating it yields CASKRQGTGELFF.

CDR3 loop: CASSYRQGSNYGYTF. The CDR3 DNA is TGTGCCAGCAGTTACCGACAGGGGTCTAACTATGGCTACACCTTC. The chain recombines TRBV28 with TRBJ1-2; the match to TRBD1 covers 8 bases. V shed 4 bases, J shed 0 bases, and the junction held 4 bases outside the gene matches. Germline-derived CDR1 and CDR2 are MDHEN and SYDVKM. The CDR3 consists of 15 residues.

This clone was recorded once. J is TRBJ2-2 and V is TRBV9; 8 bases map to TRBD1. The germline V gene encodes CDR1 SGDLS and CDR2 YYNGEE. V shed 4 bases, J shed 6 bases, and the junction held 8 bases outside the gene matches. The CDR3 spans 15 residues. CDR3 DNA sequence: TGTGCCAGCAGCACGGGACAGGACTTCCCCGGGGAGCTGTTTTTT. This encodes CASSTGQDFPGELFF. The full variable domain, its missing parts supplied by reference TRBV9 and TRBJ2-2, is DSGVTQTPKHLITATGQRVTLRCSPRSGDLSVYWYQQSLDQGLQFLIQYYNGEERAKGNILERFSAQQFPDLHSELNLSSLELGDSALYFCASSTGQDFPGELFFGEGSRLTVL.